The entry that follows covers one TCR beta chain sequence. Its antigen is not identified. V lost 3 bases, J lost 2 bases, and 1 base stayed unmatched. Per germline, CDR1 LGHNA and CDR2 YNFKEQ. CDR3 size: 15 residues. MiXCR, run by TCRdb on the 5' RACE reads, gives a single entry per CDR3 protein. The table lists around 440,000 distinct CDR3 sequences, over 15% of them singletons. The record originates from a study of T-cell memory formation after mild COVID-19. Regarding the study as a whole: The appearance of some responding clones in pre-infection memory suggested that cross-reactive memory joined.

Sequenced: PBMCs or a T cell subset sorted from them (not recorded which). This clonotype was obtained from an adult woman who had mild COVID-19 (a few samples of this study predate the infection). Cell type and time point are not known. V is TRBV4-2 and J is TRBJ2-3, with TRBD2 matching over 11 bases. CDR3 nucleotides: TGTGCCAGCAGCCATAGCGGGAGGGACACAGATACGCAGTATTTT. This encodes CASSHSGRDTDTQYF.